The rows below give T cell receptor beta chains drawn from one sample of a study of vaccination and CD4 T cells after COVID-19. The antigens of these receptors remain unknown. From the PCR reads, TCRdb called clonotypes with MiXCR, one entry per CDR3 protein. The sample lists about 12,000 distinct CDR3 sequences; over 30% were seen once. The sequenced sample was cultured CD4+ T cells from blood. The receptors derive from a human donor with COVID-19. The CDR3 runs from the conserved cysteine through the conserved F or W. Fields, in order: clone size, D gene, V gene, J gene, CDR3 protein, CDR3 DNA. D genes are given only for firm matches. A clone size is listed for some rows: how often the clone was seen (once, few, many), or a class if it is expanded.

abundance: few; d_gene: -; v_gene: TRBV20-1; j_gene: TRBJ1-2; CDR3aa: CSAREGQSYTF; CDR3nt: TGCAGTGCTAGAGAAGGCCAGAGCTACACCTTC
abundance: -; d_gene: -; v_gene: TRBV9; j_gene: TRBJ1-2; CDR3aa: CASSVVRAGMGGYTF; CDR3nt: TGTGCCAGCAGCGTAGTAAGGGCAGGGATGGGTGGCTACACCTTC
abundance: -; d_gene: -; v_gene: TRBV7-2; j_gene: TRBJ2-7; CDR3aa: CASSLAIGPNEQYF; CDR3nt: TGTGCCAGCAGCTTAGCTATCGGTCCCAACGAGCAGTACTTC
abundance: few; d_gene: -; v_gene: TRBV18; j_gene: TRBJ1-1; CDR3aa: CASASGPDTEAFF; CDR3nt: TGTGCCAGCGCGAGCGGACCTGACACTGAAGCTTTCTTT
abundance: -; d_gene: TRBD1; v_gene: TRBV20-1; j_gene: TRBJ2-3; CDR3aa: CSVEDRGQVDTQYF; CDR3nt: TGCAGTGTAGAGGACAGGGGGCAGGTAGATACGCAGTATTTT
abundance: -; d_gene: -; v_gene: TRBV2; j_gene: TRBJ1-6; CDR3aa: CASQRDPGNSPLHF; CDR3nt: TGTGCCAGCCAACGGGATCCGGGGAATTCACCCCTCCACTTT
abundance: -; d_gene: -; v_gene: TRBV12-3/TRBV12-4; j_gene: TRBJ1-3; CDR3aa: CASTDTGSGNTIYF; CDR3nt: TGTGCCAGCACCGATACAGGGTCTGGAAACACCATATATTTT
abundance: -; d_gene: TRBD1; v_gene: TRBV6-1; j_gene: TRBJ1-1; CDR3aa: CASKLDRVNTEAFF; CDR3nt: TGTGCCAGCAAATTGGACAGGGTGAACACTGAAGCTTTCTTT
abundance: once; d_gene: -; v_gene: TRBV28; j_gene: TRBJ1-1; CDR3aa: CATITNTEAFF; CDR3nt: TGTGCCACAATTACGAACACTGAAGCTTTCTTT
abundance: -; d_gene: -; v_gene: TRBV5-1; j_gene: TRBJ1-5; CDR3aa: CASSVKSNQPQHF; CDR3nt: TGCGCCAGCAGCGTAAAAAGCAATCAGCCCCAGCATTTT
abundance: few; d_gene: -; v_gene: TRBV19; j_gene: TRBJ1-2; CDR3aa: CASSPNAKGDYGYTF; CDR3nt: TGTGCCAGTAGCCCCAACGCAAAGGGGGACTATGGCTACACCTTC
abundance: -; d_gene: -; v_gene: TRBV28; j_gene: TRBJ2-5; CDR3aa: CASDASNGQTQYF; CDR3nt: TGTGCCAGCGATGCTTCGAACGGGCAGACCCAGTACTTC
abundance: -; d_gene: -; v_gene: TRBV2; j_gene: TRBJ2-7; CDR3aa: CASFRDTNYEQYF; CDR3nt: TGTGCCAGCTTCAGGGACACGAACTACGAGCAGTACTTC
abundance: few; d_gene: -; v_gene: TRBV7-7; j_gene: TRBJ2-7; CDR3aa: CASSLGQGKAQYF; CDR3nt: TGTGCTAGCAGCTTGGGCCAGGGGAAAGCGCAGTACTTC
abundance: -; d_gene: -; v_gene: TRBV18; j_gene: TRBJ2-5; CDR3aa: CASSRSGRETQYF; CDR3nt: TGTGCCAGCTCGCGCTCAGGGCGGGAGACCCAGTACTTC
abundance: -; d_gene: TRBD1; v_gene: TRBV12-3/TRBV12-4; j_gene: TRBJ1-2; CDR3aa: CASSSTDRAYGYTF; CDR3nt: TGTGCCAGCAGTTCCACGGACAGGGCCTATGGCTACACCTTC
abundance: -; d_gene: -; v_gene: TRBV20-1; j_gene: TRBJ2-2; CDR3aa: CSAPQGLTGPGNTGELFF; CDR3nt: TGCAGTGCCCCTCAGGGGCTCACAGGTCCCGGGAACACCGGGGAGCTGTTTTTT
abundance: few; d_gene: -; v_gene: TRBV20-1; j_gene: TRBJ2-1; CDR3aa: CSADSGAYNEQFF; CDR3nt: TGCAGTGCTGATAGCGGTGCCTACAATGAGCAGTTCTTC
abundance: -; d_gene: TRBD2; v_gene: TRBV12-3/TRBV12-4; j_gene: TRBJ2-5; CDR3aa: CASSRRTSVETQYF; CDR3nt: TGTGCCAGCAGTAGAAGGACTAGCGTTGAGACCCAGTACTTC
abundance: few; d_gene: -; v_gene: TRBV10-1; j_gene: TRBJ1-5; CDR3aa: CASTSGGVFSNQPQHF; CDR3nt: TGCGCCAGCACCTCCGGGGGCGTCTTTAGCAATCAGCCCCAGCATTTT
abundance: -; d_gene: TRBD2; v_gene: TRBV7-2; j_gene: TRBJ2-3; CDR3aa: CASSYRAGADTQYF; CDR3nt: TGTGCCAGCAGCTACCGAGCGGGGGCAGATACGCAGTATTTT
abundance: -; d_gene: -; v_gene: TRBV6-1; j_gene: TRBJ2-2; CDR3aa: CASSRIQPPGELFF; CDR3nt: TGTGCCAGCAGCAGAATACAACCCCCCGGGGAGCTGTTTTTT
abundance: -; d_gene: -; v_gene: TRBV7-9; j_gene: TRBJ2-5; CDR3aa: CASSFWTDQETQYF; CDR3nt: TGTGCCAGCAGCTTCTGGACAGATCAAGAGACCCAGTACTTC
abundance: -; d_gene: TRBD1; v_gene: TRBV5-1; j_gene: TRBJ2-5; CDR3aa: CASSSGQGETQYF; CDR3nt: TGCGCCAGCAGCTCTGGACAGGGAGAGACCCAGTACTTC
abundance: -; d_gene: -; v_gene: TRBV7-2; j_gene: TRBJ2-2; CDR3aa: CASSPGLAANTGELFF; CDR3nt: TGTGCCAGCAGCCCGGGACTTGCGGCGAACACCGGGGAGCTGTTTTTT
abundance: -; d_gene: TRBD2; v_gene: TRBV6-1; j_gene: TRBJ2-5; CDR3aa: CASSFNLGLAGETQYF; CDR3nt: TGTGCCAGCAGCTTTAACCTGGGGCTAGCGGGGGAGACCCAGTACTTC
abundance: few; d_gene: TRBD1; v_gene: TRBV10-3; j_gene: TRBJ1-6; CDR3aa: CAISADRGFDSPLHF; CDR3nt: TGTGCCATCAGTGCCGACAGGGGATTCGATTCACCCCTCCACTTT
abundance: -; d_gene: -; v_gene: TRBV7-8; j_gene: TRBJ2-7; CDR3aa: CASSLAHGVHEQYF; CDR3nt: TGTGCCAGCAGCTTAGCCCACGGCGTACACGAGCAGTACTTC
abundance: -; d_gene: TRBD2; v_gene: TRBV9; j_gene: TRBJ2-3; CDR3aa: CASSDLLATQYF; CDR3nt: TGTGCCAGCAGCGACCTACTAGCGACGCAGTATTTT
abundance: -; d_gene: -; v_gene: TRBV24-1; j_gene: TRBJ2-1; CDR3aa: CATSDGGRMNEQFF; CDR3nt: TGTGCCACCAGTGACGGGGGGCGCATGAATGAGCAGTTCTTC
abundance: -; d_gene: -; v_gene: TRBV4-3; j_gene: TRBJ2-5; CDR3aa: CASSQSGLAIETQYF; CDR3nt: TGCGCCAGCAGCCAGAGCGGGCTAGCAATAGAGACCCAGTACTTC
abundance: -; d_gene: -; v_gene: TRBV11-2; j_gene: TRBJ2-3; CDR3aa: CASSLVMGLTDTQYF; CDR3nt: TGTGCCAGCAGCTTAGTAATGGGACTCACAGATACGCAGTATTTT
abundance: few; d_gene: -; v_gene: TRBV7-8; j_gene: TRBJ1-6; CDR3aa: CASSLALGSSSYNSPLHF; CDR3nt: TGTGCCAGCAGCTTAGCTCTAGGCAGCAGCTCCTATAATTCACCCCTCCACTTT
abundance: few; d_gene: -; v_gene: TRBV20-1; j_gene: TRBJ2-7; CDR3aa: CSATRGAGEQYF; CDR3nt: TGCAGTGCCACTAGAGGAGCTGGCGAGCAGTACTTC
abundance: once; d_gene: TRBD2; v_gene: TRBV10-3; j_gene: TRBJ2-1; CDR3aa: CAIRRGSGGASYNEQFF; CDR3nt: TGTGCCATCAGAAGGGGTAGCGGGGGTGCTTCCTACAATGAGCAGTTCTTC
abundance: -; d_gene: -; v_gene: TRBV20-1; j_gene: TRBJ1-1; CDR3aa: CSVKGESNTEAFF; CDR3nt: TGCAGTGTTAAGGGGGAGAGTAACACTGAAGCTTTCTTT
abundance: -; d_gene: TRBD1; v_gene: TRBV4-2; j_gene: TRBJ1-1; CDR3aa: CASSQDGGTGFYTEAFF; CDR3nt: TGTGCCAGCAGCCAAGATGGGGGGACAGGGTTCTACACTGAAGCTTTCTTT
abundance: -; d_gene: TRBD1; v_gene: TRBV10-1; j_gene: TRBJ1-2; CDR3aa: CASSVLTGLYGYTF; CDR3nt: TGCGCCAGCAGTGTCTTGACAGGGCTCTATGGCTACACCTTC
abundance: -; d_gene: -; v_gene: TRBV24-1; j_gene: TRBJ1-1; CDR3aa: CATTGNVNTEAFF; CDR3nt: TGTGCCACCACAGGGAACGTGAACACTGAAGCTTTCTTT
abundance: -; d_gene: -; v_gene: TRBV20-1; j_gene: TRBJ1-5; CDR3aa: CSAREQRPSSPQHF; CDR3nt: TGCAGTGCTAGAGAACAGCGGCCCTCATCGCCCCAGCATTTT
abundance: -; d_gene: -; v_gene: TRBV10-3; j_gene: TRBJ2-2; CDR3aa: CAGGRLGELFF; CDR3nt: TGTGCCGGGGGTCGGCTTGGGGAGCTGTTTTTT
abundance: -; d_gene: -; v_gene: TRBV5-4; j_gene: TRBJ1-1; CDR3aa: CASSLDTAMNTEAFF; CDR3nt: TGTGCCAGCAGCTTGGACACCGCGATGAACACTGAAGCTTTCTTT
abundance: few; d_gene: -; v_gene: TRBV27; j_gene: TRBJ1-6; CDR3aa: CAVRAVTYNSPLHF; CDR3nt: TGTGCCGTAAGGGCGGTGACCTATAATTCACCCCTCCACTTT
abundance: few; d_gene: -; v_gene: TRBV7-8; j_gene: TRBJ2-7; CDR3aa: CASSLAGFLLRNSYEQYF; CDR3nt: TGTGCCAGCAGCTTAGCAGGTTTCCTCCTCCGAAACTCCTACGAGCAGTACTTC
abundance: few; d_gene: -; v_gene: TRBV24-1; j_gene: TRBJ2-2; CDR3aa: CATSTTYTGELFF; CDR3nt: TGTGCCACCAGCACCACATACACCGGGGAGCTGTTTTTT
abundance: once; d_gene: -; v_gene: TRBV4-2; j_gene: TRBJ1-3; CDR3aa: CASSQNVGQHGNTIYF; CDR3nt: TGTGCCAGCAGCCAAAATGTTGGACAGCATGGAAACACCATATATTTT
abundance: -; d_gene: -; v_gene: TRBV10-3; j_gene: TRBJ2-5; CDR3aa: CATTNSGPGETQYF; CDR3nt: TGTGCCACGACTAACTCGGGGCCCGGGGAGACCCAGTACTTC
abundance: few; d_gene: -; v_gene: TRBV2; j_gene: TRBJ1-4; CDR3aa: CASSEGGEKLFF; CDR3nt: TGTGCCAGCAGTGAAGGGGGTGAAAAACTGTTTTTT
abundance: few; d_gene: TRBD1; v_gene: TRBV15; j_gene: TRBJ2-2; CDR3aa: CATSSGVRGTGELFF; CDR3nt: TGTGCCACCAGCAGTGGAGTCAGGGGGACCGGGGAGCTGTTTTTT
abundance: -; d_gene: -; v_gene: TRBV7-8; j_gene: TRBJ2-1; CDR3aa: CASSLTWNEQFF; CDR3nt: TGTGCCAGCAGCCTAACGTGGAATGAGCAGTTCTTC
abundance: -; d_gene: TRBD1; v_gene: TRBV9; j_gene: TRBJ1-2; CDR3aa: CASSVGTGSYTF; CDR3nt: TGTGCCAGCAGCGTAGGGACAGGGAGCTACACCTTC
abundance: -; d_gene: -; v_gene: TRBV2; j_gene: TRBJ1-6; CDR3aa: CASSPTWQNSPLHF; CDR3nt: TGTGCCAGCAGTCCGACATGGCAAAATTCACCCCTCCACTTT
abundance: -; d_gene: -; v_gene: TRBV15; j_gene: TRBJ1-3; CDR3aa: CATSRGDSGNTIYF; CDR3nt: TGTGCCACCAGCAGGGGGGACTCTGGAAACACCATATATTTT